These 6 T cell receptor beta chains were all obtained from the same sample, sequenced in a study of patients and donors after allogeneic stem cell transplantation. MiXCR was run by TCRdb on the RT-PCR reads, yielding one entry per CDR3 protein. This sample yields roughly 230,000 distinct CDR3 sequences, of which around 14% are seen a single time; 11% belongs to the top ten. Sequencing used blood, either unsorted or a sorted T cell fraction (not recorded which). The receptor source for this set is a human donor who was either an allogeneic HSCT recipient or a stem cell or donor lymphocyte infusion donor (not recorded which). It is not recorded whose cells these are; they may come from a transplant donor.

There are a few counts of this clonotype. The rearrangement links TRBV5-1 to TRBJ1-1, with a weak D call TRBD1 (5 bases). V lost 0 bases, J lost 8 bases, and 14 bases lay in between. The CDR3 spans 14 residues. Germline values: CDR1 SGHRS, CDR2 YFSETQ. The DNA of the CDR3 is TGCGCCAGCAGCTTGGGGGGTTGGGGCCTAGAAGCTTTCTTT. Translating gives CASSLGGWGLEAFF.

V usage is TRBV7-9 and J usage is TRBJ2-1; the D gene is possibly TRBD2 (6 bases). Germline lookup yields CDR1 SEHNR and CDR2 FQNEAQ (reference sequence). The CDR3 extends over 15 amino acids. V shed 3 bases and J shed 8 bases, with 17 bases lying between them. This CDR3 is CASSLARLVGDEQFF. CDR3 DNA sequence: TGTGCCAGCAGCTTGGCAAGACTAGTGGGCGATGAGCAGTTCTTC.

This clonotype was seen more than once but under ten times. The gene calls are TRBV19 and TRBJ2-7; D is possibly TRBD1 (6 bases). The CDR3 runs 15 residues. CDR1 LNHDA and CDR2 SQIVND come from the germline V gene (reference sequence). V lost 2 bases and J lost 1, with 12 bases in between. CDR3 nucleotides: TGTGCCAGTAGTATATCCCCAGGACAGTCCTACGAGCAGTACTTC. Amino acids: CASSISPGQSYEQYF.

This clonotype was observed at least ten times. The chain recombines TRBV20-1 with TRBJ2-5; no clear D gene. The CDR3 loop spans 11 amino acids. The V end was cut by 0 bases, the J end by 5 bases, with 4 bases between. Germline lookup yields CDR1 DFQATT and CDR2 SNEGSKA (reference sequence). CDR3 nucleotides: TGCAGTGCTAGAGATTTCGAGACCCAGTACTTC. The encoded protein is CSARDFETQYF.

Comment on this clonotype: One end of the junction is discordant with germline, which a read error may explain. The genes are TRBV7-9 and TRBJ1-2; unclear D gene. Germline CDR1 reads SEHNR; CDR2 reads FQNEAQ (reference sequence). The CDR3 covers 12 residues. This CDR3 is CASTLVLDGYTF. Written as DNA, the CDR3 is TGTGCCAGCACCTTAGTTTTGGATGGCTACACCTTC.

In this sample, this clonotype turned up many times. This chain links TRBV18 with TRBJ2-1; D is undetermined. The germline gives CDR1 KGHSH, CDR2 LQKENI. The V end was cut by 3 bases, the J end by 0 bases, with 6 bases between. The CDR3 runs 14 residues. Written as DNA, the CDR3 is TGTGCCAGCTCACCTCTGAGCTCCTACAATGAGCAGTTCTTC. The encoded protein is CASSPLSSYNEQFF. Full variable domain (missing parts from reference TRBV18 and TRBJ2-1): NAGVMQNPRHLVRRRGQEARLRCSPMKGHSHVYWYRQLPEEGLKFMVYLQKENIIDESGMPKERFSAEFPKEGPSILRIQQVVRGDSAAYFCASSPLSSYNEQFFGPGTRLTVL.